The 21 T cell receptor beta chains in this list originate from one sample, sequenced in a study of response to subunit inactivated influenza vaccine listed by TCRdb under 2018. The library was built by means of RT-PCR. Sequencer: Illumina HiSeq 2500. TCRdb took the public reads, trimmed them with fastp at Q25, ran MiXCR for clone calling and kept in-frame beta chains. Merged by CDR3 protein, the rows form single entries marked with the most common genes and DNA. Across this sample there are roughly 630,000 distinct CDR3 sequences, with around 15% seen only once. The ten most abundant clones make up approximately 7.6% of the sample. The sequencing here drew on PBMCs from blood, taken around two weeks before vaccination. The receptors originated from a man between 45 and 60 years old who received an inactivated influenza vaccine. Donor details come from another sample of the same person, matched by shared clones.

The DNA of the CDR3 is TGTGCCAGCAGCCCCGGGACCGGGGCGTCACCCCTCCACTTT. Encoded protein: CASSPGTGASPLHF. The J gene is TRBJ1-6, the V gene TRBV7-2; maybe TRBD1 (5 bases). CDR3 length equals 14 residues. Germline assignment: CDR1 SGHTA and CDR2 FQGNSA. V was cut by 5 bases and J by 10 bases, with 15 bases left in between.

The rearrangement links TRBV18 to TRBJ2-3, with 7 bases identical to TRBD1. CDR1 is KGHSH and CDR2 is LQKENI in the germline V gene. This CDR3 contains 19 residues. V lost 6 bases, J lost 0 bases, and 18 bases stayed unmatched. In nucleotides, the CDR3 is TGTGCCAGCTCGCTCGCCGGGACAGATTTCCTTGCTAGCACAGATACGCAGTATTTT. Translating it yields CASSLAGTDFLASTDTQYF.

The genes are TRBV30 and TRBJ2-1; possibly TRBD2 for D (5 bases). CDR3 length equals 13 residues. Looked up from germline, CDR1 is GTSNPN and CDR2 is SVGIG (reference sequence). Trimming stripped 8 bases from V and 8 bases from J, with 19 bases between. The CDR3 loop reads CARARLEVDEQFF. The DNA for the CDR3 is TGTGCCCGCGCTCGACTGGAGGTTGATGAGCAGTTCTTC.

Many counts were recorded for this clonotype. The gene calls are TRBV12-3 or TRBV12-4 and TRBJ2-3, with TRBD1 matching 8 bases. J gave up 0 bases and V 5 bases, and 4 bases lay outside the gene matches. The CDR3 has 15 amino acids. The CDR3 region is CASSAGQGSTDTQYF. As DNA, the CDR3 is TGTGCCAGCAGTGCCGGACAGGGTAGCACAGATACGCAGTATTTT.

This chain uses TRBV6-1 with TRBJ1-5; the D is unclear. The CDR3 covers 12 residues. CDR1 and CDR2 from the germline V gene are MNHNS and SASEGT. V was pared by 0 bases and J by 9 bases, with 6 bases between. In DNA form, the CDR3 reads TGTGCCAGCAGTGAAGCCCCAGCGCCCCAGCATTTT. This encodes CASSEAPAPQHF.

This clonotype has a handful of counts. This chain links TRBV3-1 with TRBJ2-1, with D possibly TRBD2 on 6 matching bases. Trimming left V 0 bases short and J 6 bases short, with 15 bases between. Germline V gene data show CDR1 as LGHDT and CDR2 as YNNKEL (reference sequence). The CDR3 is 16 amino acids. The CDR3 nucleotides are TGTGCCAGCAGCCAAGATGTCCAGCGGGTAGTCAATGAGCAGTTCTTC. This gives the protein CASSQDVQRVVNEQFF.

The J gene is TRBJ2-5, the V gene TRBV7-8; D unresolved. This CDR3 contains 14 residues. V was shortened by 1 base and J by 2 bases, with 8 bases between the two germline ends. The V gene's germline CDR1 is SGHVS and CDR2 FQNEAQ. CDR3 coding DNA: TGTGCCAGCAGCTTAGATATGGGGCAAGAGACCCAGTACTTC. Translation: CASSLDMGQETQYF.

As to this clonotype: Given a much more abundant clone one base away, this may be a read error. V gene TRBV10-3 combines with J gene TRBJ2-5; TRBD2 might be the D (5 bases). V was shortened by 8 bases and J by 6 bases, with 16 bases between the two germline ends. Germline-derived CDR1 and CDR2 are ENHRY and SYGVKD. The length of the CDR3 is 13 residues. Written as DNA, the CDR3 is TGTGCCATCGGCCCAGGAGGAAGGCAGACCCAGTACTTC. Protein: CAIGPGGRQTQYF.

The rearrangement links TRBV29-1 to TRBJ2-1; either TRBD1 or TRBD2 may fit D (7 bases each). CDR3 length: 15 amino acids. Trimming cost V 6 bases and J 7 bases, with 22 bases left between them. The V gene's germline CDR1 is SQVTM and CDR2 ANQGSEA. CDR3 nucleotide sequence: TGCAGCGTAGACAGGGAGGGCGCGTTGGTGAATGAGCAGTTCTTC. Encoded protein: CSVDREGALVNEQFF.

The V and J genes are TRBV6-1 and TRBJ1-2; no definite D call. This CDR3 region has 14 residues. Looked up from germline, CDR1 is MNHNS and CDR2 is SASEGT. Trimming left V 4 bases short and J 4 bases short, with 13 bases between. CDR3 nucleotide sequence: TGTGCCAGCAGTGGGACTTCTAGAGGCTATGGCTACACCTTC. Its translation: CASSGTSRGYGYTF.

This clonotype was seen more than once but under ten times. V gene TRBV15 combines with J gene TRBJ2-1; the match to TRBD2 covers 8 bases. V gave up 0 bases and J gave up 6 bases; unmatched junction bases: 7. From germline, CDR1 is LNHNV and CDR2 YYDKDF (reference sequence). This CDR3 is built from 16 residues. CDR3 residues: CATSRDVSGRGNEQFF. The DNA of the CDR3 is TGTGCCACCAGCAGAGATGTAAGCGGGAGAGGCAATGAGCAGTTCTTC.

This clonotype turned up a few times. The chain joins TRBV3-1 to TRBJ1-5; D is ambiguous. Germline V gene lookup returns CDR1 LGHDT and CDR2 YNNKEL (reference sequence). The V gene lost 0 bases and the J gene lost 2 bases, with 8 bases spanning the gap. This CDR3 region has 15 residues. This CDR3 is CASSQEWGGNQPQHF. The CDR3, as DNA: TGTGCCAGCAGCCAAGAGTGGGGAGGCAATCAGCCCCAGCATTTT.

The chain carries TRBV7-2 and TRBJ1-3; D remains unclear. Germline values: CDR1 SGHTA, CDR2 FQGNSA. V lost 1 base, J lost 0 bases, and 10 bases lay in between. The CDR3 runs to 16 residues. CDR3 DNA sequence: TGTGCCAGCAGCTTAGGCCAGGTGAACTCTGGAAACACCATATATTTT. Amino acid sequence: CASSLGQVNSGNTIYF.

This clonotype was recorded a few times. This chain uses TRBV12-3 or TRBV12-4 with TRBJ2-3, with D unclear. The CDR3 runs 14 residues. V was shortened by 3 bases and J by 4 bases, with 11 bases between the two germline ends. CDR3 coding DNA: TGTGCCAGCAGTTTGACGGTAACTGCAGATACGCAGTATTTT. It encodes CASSLTVTADTQYF.

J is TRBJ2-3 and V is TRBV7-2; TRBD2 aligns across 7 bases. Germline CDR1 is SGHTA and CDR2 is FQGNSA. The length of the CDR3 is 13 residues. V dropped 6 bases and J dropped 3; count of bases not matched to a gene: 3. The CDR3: CASRAGLTDTQYF. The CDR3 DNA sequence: TGTGCCAGCAGAGCGGGATTGACAGATACGCAGTATTTT.

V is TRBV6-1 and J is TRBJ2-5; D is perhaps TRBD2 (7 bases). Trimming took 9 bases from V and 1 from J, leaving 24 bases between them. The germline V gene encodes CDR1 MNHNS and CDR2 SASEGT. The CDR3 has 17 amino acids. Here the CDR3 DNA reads TGTGCCAGGAATATCGGGGGGCCCACCAAGCCCCAAGAGACCCAGTACTTC. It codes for CARNIGGPTKPQETQYF.

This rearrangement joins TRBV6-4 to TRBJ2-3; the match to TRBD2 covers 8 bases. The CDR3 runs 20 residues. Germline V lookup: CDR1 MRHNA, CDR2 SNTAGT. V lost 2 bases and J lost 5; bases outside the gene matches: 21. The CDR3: CASSDTLVGIQREFKDTQYF. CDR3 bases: TGTGCCAGCAGTGACACCCTTGTCGGGATACAGCGGGAGTTTAAAGATACGCAGTATTTT.

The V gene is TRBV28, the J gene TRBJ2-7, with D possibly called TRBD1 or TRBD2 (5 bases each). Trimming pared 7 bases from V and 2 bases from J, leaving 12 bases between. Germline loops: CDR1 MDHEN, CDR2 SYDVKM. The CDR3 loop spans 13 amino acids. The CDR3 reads CASTWGRTYEQYF. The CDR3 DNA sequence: TGTGCCAGCACCTGGGGACGGACCTACGAGCAGTACTTC.

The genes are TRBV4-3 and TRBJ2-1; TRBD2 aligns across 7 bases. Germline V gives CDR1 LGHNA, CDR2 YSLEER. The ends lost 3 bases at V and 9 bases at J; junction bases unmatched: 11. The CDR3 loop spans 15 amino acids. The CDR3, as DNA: TGCGCCAGCAGCCAGCGTAGAGTAGCGGGCGGTGAGCAGTTCTTC. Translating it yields CASSQRRVAGGEQFF.

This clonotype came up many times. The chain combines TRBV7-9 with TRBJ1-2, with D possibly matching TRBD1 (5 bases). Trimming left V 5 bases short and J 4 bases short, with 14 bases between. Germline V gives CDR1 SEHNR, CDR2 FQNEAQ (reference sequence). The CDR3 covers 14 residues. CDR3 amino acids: CASSLPGVGYGYTF. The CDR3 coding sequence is TGTGCCAGCAGCCTCCCGGGGGTCGGCTATGGCTACACCTTC.

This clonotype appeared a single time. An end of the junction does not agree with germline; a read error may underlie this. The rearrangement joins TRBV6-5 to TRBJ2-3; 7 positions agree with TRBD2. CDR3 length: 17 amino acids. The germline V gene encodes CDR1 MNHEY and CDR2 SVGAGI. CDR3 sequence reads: CASSYTARGGSTATQYF. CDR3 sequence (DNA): TGTGCCAGCAGTTACACCGCCCGCGGGGGTAGTACAGCTACGCAGTATTTT.